This entry lists 16 T cell receptor beta chains sequenced from one sample in a study of blood T cell repertoires in COVID-19. This table comes from immunoSEQ multiplex PCR, and its TCRdb copy is limited to in-frame clones, with some not included. This sample carries approximately 170,000 clones, 74% of them seen once, and the ten largest clones take about 3%. Sequencing used peripheral blood. These receptors all come from an elderly woman with acute or convalescent COVID-19.

The gene calls are TRBV5-4 and TRBJ2-7, with a tentative D call TRBD2 (6 bases). CDR3 length equals 14 residues. Trimming took off 6 bases at V and 2 bases at J, with 15 bases between the two ends. Germline V gene lookup returns CDR1 SGHNT and CDR2 YYREEE (reference sequence). CDR3 sequence reads: CASNPAGSAYEQYF. In DNA, the CDR3 is TGTGCCAGCAACCCAGCGGGCTCGGCCTACGAGCAGTACTTC.

This chain connects TRBV15 to TRBJ2-3, with 10 bases matching TRBD1. V gave up 5 bases and J gave up 6 bases; unmatched junction bases: 17. CDR1 is LNHNV and CDR2 is YYDKDF in the germline V gene (reference sequence). The CDR3 loop spans 18 amino acids. The CDR3 region is CATSGDRGTGAPLDTQYF. For the CDR3, the DNA is TGTGCCACCAGCGGGGACCGAGGGACAGGGGCCCCGTTGGATACGCAGTATTTT. The complete variable domain, with remaining parts taken from reference TRBV15 and TRBJ2-3, reads DAMVIQNPRYQVTQFGKPVTLSCSQTLNHNVMYWYQQKSSQAPKLLFHYYDKDFNNEADTPDNFQSRRPNTSFCFLDIRSPGLGDTAMYLCATSGDRGTGAPLDTQYFGPGTRLTVL.

CDR3 loop: CASSFRGPPLNYGYTF. CDR3 coding DNA: TGTGCCAGCAGTTTCAGGGGGCCCCCTCTGAACTATGGCTACACCTTC. The rearrangement links TRBV27 to TRBJ1-2, with 8 bases matching TRBD1. The CDR3 has 16 residues. Germline assignment: CDR1 MNHEY and CDR2 SMNVEV (reference sequence). V shed 3 bases and J 2 bases; nucleotides not matched to a gene: 8.

The CDR3 here is CASSYIPCPGQPNYEQYF. For the CDR3, the DNA is TGTGCCAGCAGCTACATTCCATGCCCGGGACAACCGAACTACGAGCAGTACTTC. V and J are TRBV11-3 and TRBJ2-7; D might be TRBD1 (6 bases). Trimming stripped 4 bases from V and 3 bases from J, with 25 bases between. Germline V lookup: CDR1 SGHNT, CDR2 YENEEA. The length of the CDR3 is 18 residues.

V usage is TRBV24-1 and J usage is TRBJ2-1, with 9 nucleotides matching TRBD2. The CDR3 consists of 16 residues. Germline values: CDR1 KGHDR, CDR2 SFDVKD. Trimming removed 3 bases from V and 0 bases from J; junction bases left unmatched: 2. This CDR3 reads CATSDNSGSSYNEQFF. CDR3 nucleotide sequence: TGTGCCACCAGTGATAATAGCGGGAGCTCCTACAATGAGCAGTTCTTC.

V usage is TRBV2 and J usage is TRBJ2-2, with TRBD1 matching 7 bases. With 10 bases clipped from V and 3 bases from J, the junction kept 5 bases outside the gene matches. The CDR3 has 13 amino acids. The germline CDR1 and CDR2 sequences are SNHLY and FYNNEI. The CDR3 region has the DNA TGTGCCACGAGACAGGGCTACACCGGGGAGCTGTTTTTT. Encoded protein: CATRQGYTGELFF.

In nucleotides, the CDR3 is TGTGCCAGCAGTCGGACTTCCTCAAACAATGAGCAGTTCTTC. Protein sequence: CASSRTSSNNEQFF. The chain has TRBV9 and TRBJ2-1; perhaps TRBD2 as D (5 bases). CDR3 length: 14 residues. Germline V gene lookup returns CDR1 SGDLS and CDR2 YYNGEE. V dropped 5 bases and J dropped 5 bases, with 14 bases sitting between them. The full variable domain, with the rest looked up from reference TRBV9 and TRBJ2-1, is DSGVTQTPKHLITATGQRVTLRCSPRSGDLSVYWYQQSLDQGLQFLIQYYNGEERAKGNILERFSAQQFPDLHSELNLSSLELGDSALYFCASSRTSSNNEQFFGPGTRLTVL.

This chain connects TRBV5-4 to TRBJ2-7; 9 nucleotides match TRBD2. The CDR3 is 14 residues long. CDR1 is SGHNT, CDR2 YYREEE, per germline (reference sequence). The J segment lost 6 bases and the V segment lost 4 bases, leaving 8 bases of the junction unmatched. Here the CDR3 reads CASSGTSWFSEQYF. CDR3 nucleotides: TGTGCCAGCAGCGGGACTAGCTGGTTCTCCGAGCAGTACTTC.

V is TRBV2 and J is TRBJ1-5, with 7 bases lining up with TRBD1. V was pared by 4 bases and J by 7 bases, with 7 bases of the junction left unmatched. Germline CDR1 reads SNHLY; CDR2 reads FYNNEI. The CDR3 length is 14 residues. CDR3 amino acids: CASSGTGGGQPQHF. The CDR3 coding sequence is TGTGCCAGCAGTGGGACAGGTGGAGGACAGCCCCAGCATTTT.

V usage is TRBV29-1 and J usage is TRBJ2-3; possible D gene TRBD2, 7 bases. Trimming removed 6 bases from V and 4 bases from J, with 20 bases in between. From germline, CDR1 is SQVTM and CDR2 ANQGSEA. The CDR3 contains 15 residues. CDR3: CSVGAGASGADTQYF. DNA for the CDR3: TGCAGCGTGGGCGCAGGGGCTAGCGGCGCAGATACGCAGTATTTT.

This chain uses TRBV7-9 with TRBJ2-2; D perhaps matches TRBD1 (6 bases). The V gene's germline CDR1 is SEHNR and CDR2 FQNEAQ (reference sequence). V lost 4 bases and J lost 6, with 15 bases in between. The CDR3 is 15 amino acids. In nucleotides, the CDR3 is TGTGCCAGCAGCTCAACAGGGTTTGCGGCCGGGGAGCTGTTTTTT. As protein: CASSSTGFAAGELFF.

CDR3: CASSESGGLGTDTQYF. The CDR3 DNA reads as TGTGCCAGCAGTGAATCTGGGGGACTAGGGACAGATACGCAGTATTTT. The V call is TRBV2, the J call TRBJ2-3, with TRBD2 matching 8 bases. Germline V gene data show CDR1 as SNHLY and CDR2 as FYNNEI. J gave up 3 bases and V 2 bases, and 7 bases lay outside the gene matches. This CDR3 contains 16 residues.

This chain uses TRBV28 with TRBJ2-3; D might be TRBD2 (5 bases). Trimming removed 3 bases at V and 6 bases at J, with 16 bases between. The CDR3 is 15 amino acids. Germline V gene lookup returns CDR1 MDHEN and CDR2 SYDVKM. In DNA, the CDR3 is TGTGCCAGCAGTTTCGAGGGTACCGATGAGGATACGCAGTATTTT. Residues: CASSFEGTDEDTQYF.

V gene TRBV27 combines with J gene TRBJ2-2; TRBD1 agrees at 7 bases. This CDR3 has 15 amino acids. Looked up from germline, CDR1 is MNHEY and CDR2 is SMNVEV (reference sequence). Germline trimming cut 6 bases from V and 7 bases from J; bases unmatched to any gene: 11. The CDR3 loop reads CASRDIRQGVGELFF. The CDR3 DNA sequence: TGTGCCAGCAGGGACATTAGACAGGGAGTCGGGGAGCTGTTTTTT.

The chain recombines TRBV14 with TRBJ2-2; D gene ambiguous. The germline CDR1 and CDR2 sequences are SGHDN and FVKESK. The CDR3 covers 15 residues. V was pared by 1 base and J by 2 bases, with 8 bases between. CDR3 sequence (DNA): TGTGCCAGCAGCCAAGTGAACTCCAACACCGGGGAGCTGTTTTTT. Encoded protein: CASSQVNSNTGELFF.

A remark on this clone: Germline and junction disagree at one end, which may indicate a read error. The chain carries TRBV4-1 and TRBJ1-2, with 8 bases that match TRBD1. This CDR3 spans 14 amino acids. Germline CDR1 MGHRA, CDR2 YSYEKL. The CDR3 loop reads CASSQVGGAGGRSF. DNA for the CDR3: TGCGCCAGCAGCCAAGTAGGGGGGGCAGGGGGCAGGAGCTTC.